The 9 T cell receptor beta chains listed next were all sequenced from one sample in a study of T cell responses to AZD1222 COVID-19 vaccine. The protocol was immunoSEQ multiplex PCR, while the TCRdb copy is restricted to in-frame clones and leaves out a portion. The table records about 150,000 clones, about nine tenths of them present only once. The source material was peripheral blood, sampled on day 0 of AZD1222 vaccination. The receptor source for this set is an adult in good health.

This chain connects TRBV19 to TRBJ1-5, with unresolved D. Trimming took off 6 bases at V and 0 bases at J, with 3 bases between the two ends. CDR1 is LNHDA and CDR2 is SQIVND in the germline V gene (reference sequence). This CDR3 contains 12 residues. In DNA, the CDR3 is TGTGCCAGTAGATATAGCAATCAGCCCCAGCATTTT. Translation: CASRYSNQPQHF.

The rearrangement uses TRBV7-3 and TRBJ2-1, with D tentatively TRBD1 or TRBD2 (5 bases each). V was trimmed by 2 bases and J by 7 bases, leaving 12 bases between them. The CDR3 has 14 amino acids. Germline V gene lookup returns CDR1 SGHTA and CDR2 FQGTGA. In nucleotides, the CDR3 is TGTGCCAGCAGCTTAGGGGGACCTCATAATGAGCAGTTCTTC. Encoded protein: CASSLGGPHNEQFF.

The chain is built from TRBV7-9 and TRBJ2-1, with D perhaps given as TRBD1 or TRBD2 (5 bases each). V lost 10 bases to trimming and J lost 8 bases, with 21 bases between them. CDR3 length equals 14 residues. CDR1 is SEHNR and CDR2 is FQNEAQ in the germline V gene (reference sequence). CDR3 loop: CATPKSGLGDEQFF. In DNA form, the CDR3 reads TGTGCCACCCCCAAATCAGGACTGGGGGATGAGCAGTTCTTC.

The chain combines TRBV27 with TRBJ1-6; the D is unclear. V lost 1 base and J lost 8, with 6 bases in between. CDR3 length: 13 amino acids. Per germline, CDR1 MNHEY and CDR2 SMNVEV (reference sequence). The DNA of the CDR3 is TGTGCCAGCAGTTTATTTTCGGATTCACCCCTCCACTTT. Translating gives CASSLFSDSPLHF.

The genes are TRBV18 and TRBJ1-2; 12 nucleotides align to TRBD1. The CDR3 runs to 15 residues. In germline, CDR1 is KGHSH, CDR2 LQKENI. V shed 3 bases, J shed 2 bases, and the junction held 1 base outside the gene matches. In DNA form, the CDR3 reads TGTGCCAGCTCACCCGGGACAGGGGGCAACTATGGCTACACCTTC. Its translation is CASSPGTGGNYGYTF.

The V and J genes are TRBV4-1 and TRBJ1-1; D is possibly TRBD1 (6 bases). Germline CDR1 MGHRA, CDR2 YSYEKL. The length of the CDR3 is 14 residues. Trimming pared 1 base from V and 4 bases from J, leaving 10 bases between. The DNA for the CDR3 is TGCGCCAGCAGCCAAGCAGGGGCGCCCACTGAAGCTTTCTTT. It encodes CASSQAGAPTEAFF.

The gene calls are TRBV5-5 and TRBJ1-2; D unresolved. Germline V gives CDR1 SGHKS, CDR2 YYEKEE (reference sequence). Trimming stripped 0 bases from V and 2 bases from J, with 11 bases between. The CDR3 has 15 amino acids. DNA of the CDR3: TGTGCCAGCAGCTTGGTAAGGGAACCGAACTATGGCTACACCTTC. Protein sequence: CASSLVREPNYGYTF.

This chain connects TRBV11-1 to TRBJ2-1, with 7 bases aligning to TRBD2. J lost 3 bases, V lost 5 bases, and 1 base had no gene match. This CDR3 spans 13 amino acids. Germline V gene lookup returns CDR1 SGHAT and CDR2 FQDESV (reference sequence). The CDR3: CASSRDYYNEQFF. In DNA form, the CDR3 reads TGTGCCAGCAGCCGGGACTACTACAATGAGCAGTTCTTC.

The rearrangement uses TRBV24-1 and TRBJ2-1; no clear D gene. Germline V gene sequence: CDR1 KGHDR, CDR2 SFDVKD. Trimming shortened V by 3 bases and J by 1 base, and 9 bases separated the two germline ends. The CDR3 extends over 15 amino acids. CDR3 loop: CATSDIQVSYNEQFF. The CDR3, as DNA: TGTGCCACCAGTGATATCCAGGTGTCCTACAATGAGCAGTTCTTC.